The 6 T cell receptor beta chains in this list originate from one sample, sequenced in a study of shared clonotypes between healthy human individuals (TCRdb year 2020). Receptor libraries were prepared by the immunoSEQ multiplex PCR assay. The clones in this table, taken by TCRdb from immuneACCESS, are in-frame only. Not every clone is retained; where verified, under half of the shortfall comes from an unresolved V gene, and the cause of the rest is unknown. A total of some 980,000 clones appear in this sample, 70% to 85% of them only once. The ten largest clones add up to about 1.5% of the sample. Sequences were obtained from memory CD4+ T cells sorted from blood. In light of the paper, this sample's cell subset or site label describes: CD45RA-negative fraction. The receptors derive from a man younger than 35 in good health.

This clone has just one count. The chain has TRBV30 and TRBJ2-1, with D tentatively TRBD2 (5 bases). CDR3 length equals 13 residues. Germline lookup yields CDR1 GTSNPN and CDR2 SVGIG (reference sequence). V shed 4 bases and J shed 5 bases, with 12 bases lying between them. The CDR3 protein is CAWNGVRDNEQFF. CDR3 DNA sequence: TGTGCCTGGAATGGGGTGAGGGACAATGAGCAGTTCTTC.

This chain links TRBV9 with TRBJ1-2; no reliable D call. Trimming took 4 bases from V and 6 from J, leaving 16 bases between them. The CDR3 sequence is 14 residues long. The germline V gene has CDR1 SGDLS and CDR2 YYNGEE. The CDR3 sequence is CASSSRLGLDGYTF. The CDR3 nucleotides are TGTGCCAGCAGCTCGAGGCTGGGTTTGGATGGCTACACCTTC.

In this sample, this clone turned up once. Different DNA sequences within this sample yield the same CDR3. The V and J genes are TRBV15 and TRBJ1-4; 8 nucleotides line up with TRBD1. The CDR3 runs 13 residues. Germline V lookup: CDR1 LNHNV, CDR2 YYDKDF (reference sequence). J lost 5 bases, V lost 5 bases, and 1 base had no gene match. Here the CDR3 reads CATSRDRNEKLFF. Here the CDR3 DNA reads TGTGCCACCAGCCGGGACAGGAATGAAAAACTGTTTTTT.

The chain couples TRBV6-6 to TRBJ1-1; D unclear. Germline V CDR1 and CDR2: MNHNY, SVGAGI (reference sequence). With 6 bases removed from V and 1 base from J, the gap between germline ends came to 12 bases. This CDR3 region has 14 residues. CDR3 residues: CASSPKDANTEAFF. The CDR3 DNA sequence: TGTGCCAGCAGCCCTAAAGATGCGAACACTGAAGCTTTCTTT.

The rearrangement joins TRBV6-5 to TRBJ2-7; 11 nucleotides align to TRBD2. CDR3 length equals 15 residues. V lost 3 bases, J lost 3 bases, and 4 bases stayed unmatched. The germline V gene has CDR1 MNHEY and CDR2 SVGAGI. The CDR3 here is CASSYRLAGGYEQYF. The CDR3 nucleotides are TGTGCCAGCAGTTATAGGCTAGCGGGAGGCTACGAGCAGTACTTC.

V gene TRBV6-5 combines with J gene TRBJ1-1; 7 bases agree with TRBD1. CDR3 length: 13 residues. Germline V gene lookup returns CDR1 MNHEY and CDR2 SVGAGI. The junction had 6 bases not matched to a gene; V was cut back by 6 bases and J by 5 bases. The CDR3 DNA is TGTGCCAGCAGCAGAACAGGGGCTACTGAAGCTTTCTTT. Residues: CASSRTGATEAFF.